Listed below are T cell receptor beta chains from one sample, sequenced in a study of blood T cell repertoires in COVID-19. Method: immunoSEQ multiplex PCR; TCRdb's copy keeps in-frame clones and lacks some. This repertoire shows around 240,000 clones, 83% found once; its top ten account for just under 7.5%. The sequenced sample was peripheral blood. These receptors all stem from a woman in her forties or fifties with acute or convalescent COVID-19. The conserved cysteine and the conserved F or W are not part of the CDR3 here. Fields, in order: V gene, J gene, clone size, CDR3 protein. Clone size appears in some rows only: once, few, many, or a class for an expanded clone.

V gene: TRBV3-1/TRBV3-2
J gene: TRBJ1-1
clone size: -
CDR3 protein: ASSLLRNTEAF

V gene: TRBV3-1/TRBV3-2
J gene: TRBJ2-7
clone size: -
CDR3 protein: ASSQAPGDPYEQY

V gene: TRBV5-6
J gene: TRBJ1-3
clone size: few
CDR3 protein: ASSLERYGPFSGNTIY

V gene: TRBV11-3
J gene: TRBJ1-1
clone size: once
CDR3 protein: ASSLDGREAF

V gene: TRBV18
J gene: TRBJ1-1
clone size: -
CDR3 protein: ASSPTRNTEAF

V gene: TRBV28
J gene: TRBJ1-5
clone size: -
CDR3 protein: ASSFRAGNQPQH

V gene: TRBV28
J gene: TRBJ2-1
clone size: -
CDR3 protein: ASSSPGGTTNNEQF

V gene: TRBV7-9
J gene: TRBJ1-2
clone size: -
CDR3 protein: ASSPDLLQSGYGYT

V gene: TRBV2
J gene: TRBJ1-2
clone size: -
CDR3 protein: ASSSTTGTYGYT

V gene: TRBV7-2
J gene: TRBJ1-5
clone size: few
CDR3 protein: ASSLVLGGAGNQPQH

V gene: TRBV4-1
J gene: TRBJ1-6
clone size: once
CDR3 protein: ASSPPGSYNSPLH

V gene: TRBV9
J gene: TRBJ1-5
clone size: -
CDR3 protein: ASSKGGRDNQPQH

V gene: TRBV5-1
J gene: TRBJ2-7
clone size: once
CDR3 protein: ASSLAGDRVREQY

V gene: TRBV11-1
J gene: TRBJ1-2
clone size: few
CDR3 protein: ASSLVRGRGYT

V gene: TRBV28
J gene: TRBJ2-1
clone size: -
CDR3 protein: ASSLFGTGDINEQF

V gene: TRBV27
J gene: TRBJ2-7
clone size: -
CDR3 protein: ASSSPAAITYEQY

V gene: TRBV6-1
J gene: TRBJ2-7
clone size: -
CDR3 protein: ASSSTGTSGYEQY

V gene: TRBV4-3
J gene: TRBJ1-2
clone size: -
CDR3 protein: ASSPGGGYGYT

V gene: TRBV12-5
J gene: TRBJ2-1
clone size: -
CDR3 protein: ASGPAVGEQF

V gene: TRBV5-8
J gene: TRBJ2-3
clone size: -
CDR3 protein: ASSPGTDTDTQY

V gene: TRBV7-9
J gene: TRBJ2-7
clone size: -
CDR3 protein: ASTPPAGDSYEQY

V gene: TRBV5-6
J gene: TRBJ2-3
clone size: once
CDR3 protein: ASSPTHGSYSNTQY